This T cell receptor beta chain was identified in a study of control samples from healthy donors and cancer patients. Here immunoSEQ multiplex PCR was the method, and the copy in TCRdb shows in-frame clones only, minus some. The sample lists about 81,000 clones; roughly 94% were seen once. Germline-derived CDR1 and CDR2 are MNHEY and SVGAGI. This CDR3 contains 13 residues. The V and J ends lost 6 bases and 0 bases respectively, with 6 bases between them. This chain links TRBV6-5 with TRBJ1-3; no clear D. What was sequenced was blood. The sequence came from a woman between 18 and 30 years old in good health. CDR3 protein: CASRVLSGNTIYF. The CDR3 bases are TGTGCCAGCAGGGTCCTCTCTGGAAACACCATATATTTT.